This T cell receptor (beta chain) stems from a study of CD8+ T cells in alopecia areata. Across the whole study: At a dose of 5 to 10 mg twice daily, oral tofacitinib was given to treated patients.

V lost 8 bases and J 5 bases, leaving 15 bases between the germline ends. Germline CDR1 SGHVS, CDR2 FNYEAQ. The length of the CDR3 is 13 residues. Researchers gathered lesional scalp punch biopsies and peripheral blood from patients with alopecia areata. Sequencing templates came from extracted RNA that was reverse transcribed into cDNA. TCRdb keeps only in-frame clones here, not all; method: immunoSEQ multiplex PCR. Of over 50,000 clones in the sample, around half were seen once. This clone was seen a handful of times. Its antigen is as yet unknown. Whole-study findings and limits: Compared with normal scalp, lesional scalp had higher clonality and more expanded CD8+ clones. Possibly because of HLA-related factors, TCR sharing was less clear across patients than in mice.

The chain recombines TRBV7-6 with TRBJ1-2; D unclear. Sequences were derived from CD8+ T cells sorted from blood, sampled at week 0. This clonotype was obtained from a human donor with alopecia areata. The CDR3 coding sequence is TGTGCCAGCGCACCCAGCTCGGAGTATGGCTACACCTTC. This codes for CASAPSSEYGYTF.